This T cell receptor (beta chain) was found in a study of blood T cell repertoires in COVID-19. This table comes from immunoSEQ multiplex PCR, and its TCRdb copy is limited to in-frame clones, with some not included. Here the sample spans 35,000 to 55,000 clones, 88% being singletons. J gave up 5 bases and V 3 bases, and 15 bases lay outside the gene matches. Germline CDR1 reads LGHDT; CDR2 reads YNNKEL (reference sequence). The length of the CDR3 is 18 residues. Source material: peripheral blood. The gene calls are TRBV3-1 (or the pseudogene TRBV3-2) and TRBJ2-3; 9 bases match TRBD1. The TCR sequence derives from a human donor in a cohort sampled during active COVID-19. CDR3: CASSHGIHGQGNGDTQYF. The CDR3 DNA reads as TGTGCCAGCAGCCACGGTATACACGGACAGGGGAACGGAGATACGCAGTATTTT.